The source of this T cell receptor (beta chain) is a study of blood T cell repertoires in COVID-19. Study information: Nucleic acid was either cDNA or gDNA, and it came from T cells, B-cell-depleted T cells, or PBMCs.

The repertoire was sequenced with immunoSEQ multiplex PCR; TCRdb's copy has only in-frame clones and lacks some. Among more than 120,000 clones listed, approximately 84% were seen once. Sequenced sample: peripheral blood. The sequence came from a human donor in a cohort sampled during active COVID-19.

The DNA of the CDR3 is TGCGCCAGCAGCTTGGTACACCGTACAGATACGCAGTATTTT. This translates into CASSLVHRTDTQYF. This rearrangement joins TRBV5-1 to TRBJ2-3; D gene ambiguous. V lost 0 bases and J 3 bases, leaving 8 bases between the germline ends. Germline-derived CDR1 and CDR2 are SGHRS and YFSETQ. CDR3 size: 14 residues.